The present T cell receptor (beta chain) was sequenced within a study of neoadjuvant anti-PD-1 for oral cavity cancer. Whole-study context: Patients without progression received a fourth nivolumab dose around day 43, then surgical resection on days 50-56.

Study results and limitations: Treg/Th17 ratio rose with pretreatment blood and fell with post-treatment tumor TCRbeta clonality.

This clone is judged medium-sized. Its antigen is as yet unknown. Patients had HPV-negative, locally advanced oral cavity squamous cell carcinoma. V was cut by 2 bases and J by 2 bases, with 10 bases left in between. CDR3 length: 15 amino acids. Per germline, CDR1 MNHEY and CDR2 SVGAGI. Profiling relied on immunoSEQ multiplex PCR, and the TCRdb table lists in-frame clones only, not all of them. The table lists 6,000 to 8,500 clones, roughly 50% of them singletons. This TCR was recovered from a person aged 35-79 years with oral cavity squamous cell carcinoma. Sequences were derived from tumor tissue, sampled before nivolumab (anti-PD-1) treatment. The V call is TRBV6-5, the J call TRBJ1-5; D gene ambiguous. CDR3 nucleotides: TGTGCCAGCAGTTACAGGGTCGGGGGCAATCAGCCCCAGCATTTT. It specifies CASSYRVGGNQPQHF.